This T cell receptor beta chain was observed in a study of cytomegalovirus exposure and HLA in healthy donors (dated by TCRdb to between 2016 and 2019). In the study overall: An earlier analysis of 587 of the donors reported 276 Gb of sequence data and 117 million unique TCR beta sequences obtained from around 190 million T cells. About 300 gigabases of sequencing data and approximately 84 million unique TCR sequences were included in an early release covering about 620 HLA-typed donors. Of the 300 to 500 genotyped donors, approximately 81% were placed in the genetic ancestry cluster associated with self-reported Caucasian donors. The aim of the study was to test whether cataloging public T cell receptors could identify signatures of past pathogen exposure. Using immunosequencing, the study profiled T cell repertoires from 500 to 800 subjects and related those repertoires to cytomegalovirus serostatus. Along with the approximately 600-subject first cohort, a separate validation cohort of over a hundred different subjects was used. To predict cytomegalovirus infection status, the study combined high-throughput TCR immunosequencing, statistical association of individual TCRs with disease status, and machine learning. To study patterns of TCR occurrence, a later analysis re-analyzed previously published TCR beta repertoires from 666 donors and added high-resolution HLA genotyping. In the later analysis, no new phenotypic data were used to find candidate immune exposures; instead, reliance was placed on TCR beta sequences and their occurrence across donors. In an earlier analysis of 550 to 700 of the donors, high-throughput TCR beta sequencing was used to judge whether each TCR beta V gene segment behaved as functional or pseudogenic. Donor age, sex, ethnicity and CMV serostatus were compiled alongside the repertoire data. A later genetic analysis took genome-wide SNP genotypes for about three fifths of the 666 donors and used that subset as a discovery cohort. All discovery cohort repertoires had been generated on a single sequencing platform. HLA typing included class I and class II loci at four-digit resolution. The number of typed donors differed by locus: roughly 620-630 for A, B, C, DRB1 and DQB1; 500 to 550 for DQA1; some 610 for DPA1; and around 450 for DPB1. Five DR-DQ haplotypes were handled as single units for association and clustering, since linkage in the cohort was strong. Among some 400 genotyped donors of the cohort, an average of about 220,000 unique TCR beta nucleotide sequences was sequenced per donor, of which about 19% were non-productive.

The research as a whole found: The earlier analysis of some 540 of the donors excluded about 16 rarely observed V segments, including chromosome 9 orphons, because counts were too low. A further reported finding was that TCR beta sequences accurately predicted the HLA-A and HLA-B alleles for most subjects in the first cohort. A group of highly shared sequence variants was considered likely to be a technical artifact of the sequencing pipeline. When HLA alleles, especially DR and DQ, strongly co-occurred, TCR associations were difficult to assign to individual alleles. Only TCR beta chains were sequenced in this cohort, and the absence of alpha or paired-chain data limited detectable features. Sequencing depth was assumed to be roughly uniform across donors in the presence/absence analyses, though that assumption may not hold. In vitro tests confirmed that a few of the cytomegalovirus-associated TCR beta chains recognize cytomegalovirus antigens. The classifier was reported to diagnose cytomegalovirus status with high specificity and sensitivity in both the original and validation cohorts. Specific HLA alleles were associated with 15,000 to 20,000 TCR beta sequences at a false discovery rate of 0.05 in a later analysis. Most TCR sequences were observed very rarely across donors, whereas some public TCRs were present in many individuals. According to a later analysis, parvovirus B19, influenza, CMV and Epstein-Barr virus appeared linked to several top co-occurrence clusters. It was suggested by the authors that the approach could potentially be generalized to other disease states and immunological phenotypes. In an earlier analysis of some 500 of the donors, most TCR beta V segments were observed in productive rearrangements about 87% or about 30% of the time, broadly matching IMGT annotations. For the cohort, immune exposure information was limited to CMV serostatus. The 87-base-pair reads could not distinguish some IMGT-functional V segments, including TRBV6-2 and TRBV6-3, so those segments were excluded. In a later analysis, the rate of TCR association differed among HLA loci, with DRB1 alleles having the most associated TCRs and HLA-C alleles having the fewest. Linkage disequilibrium might explain the correlated functional status among segregating V segments, but an unknown experimental factor could not be ruled out. In a later genetic analysis, fewer N-insertions in productive TCRs were reported among donors in an Asian-associated ancestry cluster than the roughly 700-donor mean. According to a later analysis, most CMV-associated TCR beta chains appeared to be HLA-restricted, and the HLA associations seemed to be driven largely by CMV exposure. Compared with equally common non-associated chains, HLA-associated TCR beta chains in a later analysis were more clonally expanded and had lower generation probabilities. V-gene and J-gene trimming of TCR beta chains was associated with a missense DCLRE1C variant in a later genetic analysis, and the association was replicated in an independent cohort. Because HLA typing was missing for some donors at each locus, association tests included only the typed subset. A total of 150 to 200 TCR beta chains were listed by the study as associated with cytomegalovirus.

CDR1 MNHEY and CDR2 SMNVEV were looked up in the germline V gene (reference sequence). Including the terminal cysteine and phenylalanine, the CDR3 comprises 16 residues. The retained sequence is limited to the CDR3, 48 bases, with the frame set at the first base. Trimming accounts for 7 bases at V and 4 bases at J, while the number of junction bases matched to no gene is 14. The library was prepared using the immunoSEQ multiplex PCR assay. For the multiplex PCR, a mixture combining 60 forward primers for TCR Vbeta segments and 13 reverse primers for TCR Jbeta segments was used. Amplification of the CDR3 region of rearranged TCR beta genes was performed with a multiplex PCR assay on genomic DNA. The Illumina HiSeq System was used to sequence the amplified TCR beta libraries as 87-base-pair reads. Processing in the source paper ran as follows. A later analysis counted approximately 74 million unique TCR beta chains across the approximately 700 repertoires, and roughly 11 million of these chains were shared by at least two donors. To remove PCR and sequencing errors, raw reads were error-corrected and collapsed into unique sequences using a nearest-neighbor algorithm that merged closely related sequences. To assign V, D and J gene segments, CDR3 sequences were aligned to IMGT reference sequences. For a sequence to be retained, a match of at least six nucleotides was required to both a V gene segment and a J gene segment. Rearrangements were classified as productive when the CDR3 lacked stop codons and remained in frame with V and J, and all other rearrangements were classified as non-productive. CDR3 was defined by IMGT convention, running from the second conserved V-encoded cysteine to the conserved J-encoded phenylalanine. The earlier analysis of 500 to 600 of the donors excluded sequences that lacked an unambiguous match to a single V gene segment. In an earlier analysis of 587 of the donors, a V segment was called functional when productive rearrangements were above 56.7%, and segregating when the standard deviation between donors exceeded 5%. A statistical classification framework was built for diagnosing cytomegalovirus status from the catalog of TCR beta chain sequences. In a later analysis, TCR nucleotide sequences were compared against IMGT/GENE-DB human TR gene sequences so that V and J genes could be assigned. In a later analysis, CDR3 sequences and most-parsimonious VDJ recombination scenarios were assigned using the TCRdist pipeline. In a later analysis, every TCR beta chain was defined by the combination of its CDR3 amino acid sequence and its V-gene family, and reads without a unique V-gene family were dropped. A later analysis removed several hundred highly shared, low-generation-probability nucleotide sequences to deal with suspected cross-contamination and a sequencing artifact. A later analysis calculated a clonal expansion index for each public chain from normalized within-repertoire ranks of inferred template counts. In a later analysis, generation probabilities were computed with a VDJ recombination model fitted to out-of-frame rearrangements, and the resulting probabilities were checked against IGoR. In a later analysis, hypergeometric tests were used to score TCR-TCR, TCR-HLA and TCR-CMV co-occurrence, with a repertoire-size bias correction applied to TCR pairs. In a later analysis, false discovery rates were estimated by permuting HLA or CMV assignments 20 times. In a later analysis, co-occurring TCRs were grouped using DBSCAN, with TCRdist sequence similarity added in when clustering inside HLA-allele-positive subsets. Repertoires with fewer than 30,000 or more than 120,000 public chains, plus five repertoires with anomalous nucleotide sharing, were excluded from co-occurrence clustering. Drawn from immuneACCESS, this table holds only the in-frame rearrangements with V and J called that TCRdb kept. Clones are partly lost; checked studies trace under half to an unresolved V gene and leave the rest unexplained. The DNA was the basis for D and trimming; V, J and clone size are from that table. Here the sample has 250,000 to 350,000 clones; approximately 70% occur a single time. The ten largest make up over 2% of the sample.

In total, more than 500 healthy bone marrow donors made up the cohort. At the time of sampling, all cohort members were nominally healthy, though unrecorded immune exposures were likely present. The donor was CMV seronegative and belonged to the group of 350 or so seronegative cohort members. A peripheral blood sample was provided by each donor, and peripheral blood mononuclear cells were used for TCR beta sequencing. The Qiagen DNeasy Blood Extraction Kit was used to extract genomic DNA from the blood cell samples. Note on this clone: No cognate antigen has been identified for it. Qualities for individual bases were not recorded, and no much larger clone is one base off.

Recombination linked TRBV27 to TRBJ1-2, with 8 junctional bases fitting TRBD1. The material sequenced was PBMCs. The source is a female donor in good health and CMV-seronegative. The CDR3 corresponds to CASKAVPGGGSYGYTF. The nucleotide sequence reads TGTGCCAGCAAGGCCGTCCCAGGGGGCGGGAGCTATGGCTACACCTTC.